This T cell receptor beta chain is drawn from a study of T-cell reconstitution after alpha-beta-depleted transplantation in children. Preparation of the TCRbeta library involved a method that used unique molecular identifiers. TCRdb ran MiXCR on the PCR reads and lists one entry per CDR3 protein. Here the sample spans about 370,000 distinct CDR3 sequences, 20% being singletons. Germline V CDR1 and CDR2: MDHEN, SYDVKM. The V end was cut by 6 bases, the J end by 2 bases, with 11 bases between. The CDR3 extends over 14 amino acids. The receptor was derived from a human donor who donated a stem cell graft to a child with acute myeloid leukemia. The J gene is TRBJ1-5, the V gene TRBV28, with D possibly being TRBD1 (5 bases). The input for sequencing was PBMCs from the stem cell graft donor, taken from the stem cell graft. For the CDR3, the DNA is TGTGCCAGCAGCTCCGGGACCGGCAATCAGCCCCAGCATTTT. Amino acid sequence: CASSSGTGNQPQHF.